Shown below are 27 T cell receptor beta chains from a single sample sequenced in a study of blood T cell repertoires in COVID-19 (dated by TCRdb to 2019 to 2021). The library was made by the immunoSEQ multiplex PCR assay. TCRdb stores this immuneACCESS table with in-frame sequences only. Part of the clones is absent; in the studies checked, under half of the shortfall reflects unresolved V genes, and no reason is known for the rest. This sample gives some 110,000 clones in total; around 74% of them show up just once. Over 5.5% of the sample goes to the ten largest clones. Sequencing was carried out using peripheral blood. These TCRs come from a man at least 80 years old with COVID-19, enrolled during active disease.

The V call is TRBV7-6, the J call TRBJ2-1; TRBD2 aligns across 11 bases. The CDR3 loop spans 17 amino acids. J lost 9 bases, V lost 1 base, and 11 bases had no gene match. Germline CDR1 SGHVS, CDR2 FNYEAQ. The CDR3 coding sequence is TGTGCCAGCAGCTTAGGGGCTAGCGGGAGGACATACGGTGAGCAGTTCTTC. It specifies CASSLGASGRTYGEQFF.

The V and J genes are TRBV6-2 or TRBV6-3 and TRBJ2-7; 9 bases are a match to TRBD1. CDR3 length: 15 amino acids. Germline V gene data show CDR1 as MNHEY and CDR2 as SVGEGT. The J segment lost 3 bases and the V segment lost 5 bases, leaving 8 bases of the junction unmatched. CDR3 residues: CASSAPGTGHYEQYF. CDR3 sequence (DNA): TGTGCCAGCAGTGCTCCCGGGACAGGGCACTACGAGCAGTACTTC.

V and J are TRBV6-2 or TRBV6-3 and TRBJ1-2, with D possibly TRBD1 on 5 matching bases. V gave up 6 bases and J gave up 5 bases, with 16 bases separating them. The germline V gene encodes CDR1 MNHEY and CDR2 SVGEGT. The CDR3 loop spans 14 amino acids. The chain's CDR3 is CASSRERTRYGYTF. The DNA for the CDR3 is TGTGCCAGCAGCAGGGAGCGGACTAGGTATGGCTACACCTTC.

The chain links TRBV27 to TRBJ2-3; the D gene is possibly TRBD2 (6 bases). The CDR3 has 15 amino acids. Between the trimmed V and J ends, which lost 6 bases and 6 bases, there was a span of 19 bases. Germline V lookup: CDR1 MNHEY, CDR2 SMNVEV (reference sequence). DNA for the CDR3: TGTGCCAGCAGACCGCTGTTAGGAGGGTGGGATACGCAGTATTTT. It encodes CASRPLLGGWDTQYF.

V is TRBV27 and J is TRBJ2-7; maybe TRBD2 (5 bases). The CDR3 covers 12 residues. The germline V and J ends were trimmed by 3 bases and 6 bases, with 9 bases remaining between them. The germline V gene has CDR1 MNHEY and CDR2 SMNVEV (reference sequence). The CDR3: CASSLGGLEQYF. In DNA, the CDR3 is TGTGCCAGCAGTTTGGGCGGGCTCGAGCAGTACTTC.

The CDR3 DNA follows: TGTGCCAGCAGCCAAATCCCCCCGACAGGGGCTGGAGGGTTTTATAATTCACCCCTCCACTTT. Its protein product is CASSQIPPTGAGGFYNSPLHF. V is TRBV6-6 and J is TRBJ1-6, with TRBD1 matching over 8 bases. In germline, CDR1 is MNHNY, CDR2 SVGAGI (reference sequence). Trimming at V came to 6 bases and at J to 4 bases, leaving 23 bases not matched to a gene. This CDR3 spans 21 amino acids.

The CDR3 DNA reads TGTGCCAGCAGATTTAGCGGGAGTAGGGAGCTGTTTTTT. Its translation: CASRFSGSRELFF. This sequence joins TRBV3-1 (or the pseudogene TRBV3-2) and TRBJ2-2; TRBD2 matches 9 bases. Germline-derived CDR1 and CDR2 are LGHDT and YNNKEL (reference sequence). J was trimmed by 9 bases and V by 6 bases; bases with no gene match: 5. This CDR3 has 13 amino acids.

The chain has TRBV13 and TRBJ1-4; a weak D match, TRBD1 (5 bases). This CDR3 contains 17 residues. Trimming stripped 1 base from V and 3 bases from J, with 15 bases between. Germline assignment: CDR1 PRHDT and CDR2 FYEKMQ (reference sequence). In nucleotides, the CDR3 is TGTGCCAGCAGCTTAGTAAGGCAGGGCCAAGCTAATGAAAAACTGTTTTTT. This encodes CASSLVRQGQANEKLFF. Based on the CDR3 plus reference TRBV13 and TRBJ1-4, the full variable domain is AAGVIQSPRHLIKEKRETATLKCYPIPRHDTVYWYQQGPGQDPQFLISFYEKMQSDKGSIPDRFSAQQFSDYHSELNMSSLELGDSALYFCASSLVRQGQANEKLFFGSGTQLSVL.

This chain uses TRBV18 with TRBJ2-7; the D gene is possibly TRBD1 (6 bases). Trimming cost V 3 bases and J 2 bases, with 11 bases left between them. The CDR3 is 14 residues long. From germline, CDR1 is KGHSH and CDR2 LQKENI. CDR3 DNA sequence: TGTGCCAGCTCACCGACTACAGGGCCCTACGAGCAGTACTTC. The encoded protein is CASSPTTGPYEQYF.

The gene calls are TRBV5-1 and TRBJ1-1, with D tentatively TRBD1 (5 bases). V shed 3 bases and J shed 0 bases, with 9 bases lying between them. The CDR3 totals 14 residues. Germline CDR1 is SGHRS and CDR2 is YFSETQ. The CDR3 nucleotides are TGCGCCAGCAGCTCAACAGGATTGAACACTGAAGCTTTCTTT. This translates into CASSSTGLNTEAFF. Together with reference TRBV5-1 and TRBJ1-1, the CDR3 gives the full variable domain: KAGVTQTPRYLIKTRGQQVTLSCSPISGHRSVSWYQQTPGQGLQFLFEYFSETQRNKGNFPGRFSGRQFSNSRSEMNVSTLELGDSALYLCASSSTGLNTEAFFGQGTRLTVV.

The chain links TRBV4-3 to TRBJ1-3; no definite D call. Germline CDR1 reads LGHNA; CDR2 reads YSLEER. The CDR3 length is 14 residues. V gave up 4 bases and J gave up 0 bases, with 7 bases separating them. The CDR3 region has the DNA TGCGCCAGCAGCCGGGGAGACTCTGGAAACACCATATATTTT. It is translated as CASSRGDSGNTIYF.

The V gene is TRBV5-3, the J gene TRBJ1-1, with D possibly being TRBD1 (5 bases). Being an ORF, TRBV5-3 has a function that is uncertain. The CDR3 is 13 amino acids. V was trimmed by 4 bases and J by 2 bases, leaving 9 bases between them. The CDR3 sequence: CARSPGQNTEAFF. The CDR3 DNA reads as TGTGCCAGAAGCCCCGGACAAAACACTGAAGCTTTCTTT.

This clone was detected only a few times. This rearrangement joins TRBV5-4 to TRBJ2-7, with TRBD1 matching 9 bases. Trimming at V came to 9 bases and at J to 5 bases, leaving 6 bases not matched to a gene. CDR1 and CDR2 (germline): SGHNT, YYREEE (reference sequence). The CDR3 loop spans 12 amino acids. CDR3 sequence (DNA): TGTGCCACCGGGACAGGGAGCAACGAGCAGTACTTC. Its protein is CATGTGSNEQYF.

The rearrangement joins TRBV2 to TRBJ2-7; 10 bases align to TRBD1. The CDR3 loop spans 13 amino acids. The V gene's germline CDR1 is SNHLY and CDR2 FYNNEI. The junction had 1 base not matched to a gene; V was cut back by 3 bases and J by 5 bases. CDR3 protein: CASSEGTGDEQYF. CDR3 coding DNA: TGTGCCAGCAGTGAGGGGACAGGGGACGAGCAGTACTTC. The whole variable domain, filled in from reference TRBV2 and TRBJ2-7, reads EPEVTQTPSHQVTQMGQEVILRCVPISNHLYFYWYRQILGQKVEFLVSFYNNEISEKSEIFDDQFSVERPDGSNFTLKIRSTKLEDSAMYFCASSEGTGDEQYFGPGTRLTVT.

The V call is TRBV19, the J call TRBJ2-2, with 11 nucleotides matching TRBD1. Germline CDR1 LNHDA, CDR2 SQIVND (reference sequence). V dropped 5 bases and J dropped 5; count of bases not matched to a gene: 4. CDR3 size: 15 residues. CDR3 nucleotide sequence: TGTGCCAGTAGTTGGGGACAGGGGGAGACCGGGGAGCTGTTTTTT. This gives the protein CASSWGQGETGELFF.

The chain is built from TRBV28 and TRBJ2-1; 7 bases are a match to TRBD1. Germline V gene lookup returns CDR1 MDHEN and CDR2 SYDVKM. The CDR3 consists of 21 residues. Trimming removed 5 bases from V and 0 bases from J; junction bases left unmatched: 22. CDR3 nucleotides: TGTGCCAGCAGTCTGTCGAGACAATCTACCTGGACAGGCCGCTCCTACAATGAGCAGTTCTTC. Its translation: CASSLSRQSTWTGRSYNEQFF.

The chain recombines TRBV5-1 with TRBJ2-3; D is ambiguous. Trimming stripped 0 bases from V and 6 bases from J, with 14 bases between. This CDR3 has 15 residues. Germline V gives CDR1 SGHRS, CDR2 YFSETQ. The CDR3 nucleotides are TGCGCCAGCAGCTTGGCCGTGGCGGCGACTGATACGCAGTATTTT. The encoded protein is CASSLAVAATDTQYF.

The J gene is TRBJ2-2, the V gene TRBV6-5; 11 nucleotides match TRBD1. The germline V gene encodes CDR1 MNHEY and CDR2 SVGAGI. The CDR3 sequence is 16 residues long. V was clipped by 2 bases and J by 8 bases; unmatched bases: 7. CDR3 coding DNA: TGTGCCAGCAGTTACCTGGGGACAGGGGGGTTGGGGGAGCTGTTTTTT. Residues: CASSYLGTGGLGELFF.

V gene TRBV18 combines with J gene TRBJ2-7, with 7 bases aligning to TRBD2. Germline-derived CDR1 and CDR2 are KGHSH and LQKENI. The length of the CDR3 is 15 residues. Trimming at V came to 1 base and at J to 6 bases, leaving 9 bases not matched to a gene. CDR3 sequence: CASSPLTTSSSEQYF. For the CDR3, the DNA is TGTGCCAGCTCACCACTGACGACTAGCTCGTCCGAGCAGTACTTC.

This CDR3 is CASSPWDSPRAEAFF. The CDR3, as DNA: TGTGCCAGCTCACCTTGGGACAGCCCCCGTGCTGAAGCTTTCTTT. This chain links TRBV18 with TRBJ1-1; 7 nucleotides align to TRBD1. Germline trimming cut 3 bases from V and 6 bases from J; bases unmatched to any gene: 10. The CDR3 runs 15 residues. Looked up from germline, CDR1 is KGHSH and CDR2 is LQKENI.

The J gene is TRBJ2-7, the V gene TRBV7-2, with 7 positions matching TRBD2. CDR1 is SGHTA and CDR2 is FQGNSA in the germline V gene. J was trimmed by 4 bases and V by 7 bases; bases with no gene match: 10. The CDR3 has 14 residues. The CDR3 sequence is CASITSGGSYEQYF. The CDR3 nucleotides read TGTGCCAGCATCACCTCGGGAGGTAGTTACGAGCAGTACTTC.

This clone was observed a few times. The chain has TRBV3-1 (or the pseudogene TRBV3-2) and TRBJ1-2, with a possible D match to TRBD1 (5 bases). Trimming stripped 4 bases from V and 1 base from J, with 10 bases between. The CDR3 has 14 residues. Germline-derived CDR1 and CDR2 are LGHDT and YNNKEL (reference sequence). This CDR3 reads CASSLGQHNYGYTF. The CDR3 DNA reads as TGTGCCAGCAGCCTAGGACAACATAACTATGGCTACACCTTC.

The rearrangement uses TRBV7-2 and TRBJ2-6, with D possibly TRBD1 on 5 matching bases. V was shortened by 5 bases and J by 16 bases, with 15 bases between the two germline ends. The CDR3 length is 12 residues. CDR1 is SGHTA, CDR2 FQGNSA, per germline. The CDR3 region is CASSTDSGRLTF. CDR3 DNA: TGTGCCAGCAGCACAGACAGTGGAAGACTGACTTTC. The whole variable domain, remainder taken from reference TRBV7-2 and TRBJ2-6, is GAGVSQSPSNKVTEKGKDVELRCDPISGHTALYWYRQSLGQGLEFLIYFQGNSAPDKSGLPSDRFSAERTGGSVSTLTIQRTQQEDSAVYLCASSTDSGRLTFGAGSRLTVL.

The chain employs TRBV11-2 and TRBJ1-6, with D maybe TRBD1 (5 bases). The germline V gene has CDR1 SGHAT and CDR2 FQNNGV. This CDR3 region has 15 residues. V was shortened by 3 bases and J by 7 bases, with 13 bases between the two germline ends. The CDR3 spells CASSLGPVPNSPLHF. Written as DNA, the CDR3 is TGTGCCAGCAGCTTGGGGCCGGTCCCAAATTCACCCCTCCACTTT.

This chain connects TRBV6-2 or TRBV6-3 to TRBJ2-3; D unclear. The CDR3 contains 15 residues. Trimming cost V 5 bases and J 0 bases, with 12 bases left between them. The germline gives CDR1 MNHEY, CDR2 SVGEGT. Here the CDR3 reads CASSLRGFSTDTQYF. CDR3 nucleotide sequence: TGTGCCAGCAGTCTTCGAGGCTTTAGCACAGATACGCAGTATTTT.

CDR3 residues: CASGGAATNEKLFF. The CDR3 DNA follows: TGTGCCAGCGGAGGGGCAGCAACTAATGAAAAACTGTTTTTT. V usage is TRBV28 and J usage is TRBJ1-4; TRBD1 might be the D (5 bases). The CDR3 consists of 14 residues. With 8 bases removed from V and 0 bases from J, the gap between germline ends came to 10 bases. The germline gives CDR1 MDHEN, CDR2 SYDVKM. The variable domain in full, completed from reference TRBV28 and TRBJ1-4, reads DVKVTQSSRYLVKRTGEKVFLECVQDMDHENMFWYRQDPGLGLRLIYFSYDVKMKEKGDIPEGYSVSREKKERFSLILESASTNQTSMYLCASGGAATNEKLFFGSGTQLSVL.

The chain carries TRBV5-5 and TRBJ2-1, with 7 bases matching TRBD1. The CDR3 contains 16 residues. From germline, CDR1 is SGHKS and CDR2 YYEKEE (reference sequence). Trimming at V came to 1 base and at J to 1 base, leaving 5 bases not matched to a gene. The chain's CDR3 is CASSLTGVLSYNEQFF. Written as DNA, the CDR3 is TGTGCCAGCAGCTTGACAGGGGTCCTATCCTACAATGAGCAGTTCTTC. The full variable domain, with the rest looked up from reference TRBV5-5 and TRBJ2-1, is DAGVTQSPTHLIKTRGQQVTLRCSPISGHKSVSWYQQVLGQGPQFIFQYYEKEERGRGNFPDRFSARQFPNYSSELNVNALLLGDSALYLCASSLTGVLSYNEQFFGPGTRLTVL.